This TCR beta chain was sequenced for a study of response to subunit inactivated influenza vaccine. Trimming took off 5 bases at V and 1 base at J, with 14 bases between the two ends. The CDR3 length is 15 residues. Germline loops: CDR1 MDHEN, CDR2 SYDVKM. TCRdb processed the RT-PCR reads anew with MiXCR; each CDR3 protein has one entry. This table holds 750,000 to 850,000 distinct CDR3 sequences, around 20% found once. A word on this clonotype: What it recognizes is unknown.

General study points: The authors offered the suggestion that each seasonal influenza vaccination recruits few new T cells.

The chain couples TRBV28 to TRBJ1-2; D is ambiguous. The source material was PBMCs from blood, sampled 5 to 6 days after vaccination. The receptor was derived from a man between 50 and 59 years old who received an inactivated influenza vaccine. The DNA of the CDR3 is TGTGCCAGCAGTCTACGGGGAGGGATTAACTATGGCTACACCTTC. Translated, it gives CASSLRGGINYGYTF.